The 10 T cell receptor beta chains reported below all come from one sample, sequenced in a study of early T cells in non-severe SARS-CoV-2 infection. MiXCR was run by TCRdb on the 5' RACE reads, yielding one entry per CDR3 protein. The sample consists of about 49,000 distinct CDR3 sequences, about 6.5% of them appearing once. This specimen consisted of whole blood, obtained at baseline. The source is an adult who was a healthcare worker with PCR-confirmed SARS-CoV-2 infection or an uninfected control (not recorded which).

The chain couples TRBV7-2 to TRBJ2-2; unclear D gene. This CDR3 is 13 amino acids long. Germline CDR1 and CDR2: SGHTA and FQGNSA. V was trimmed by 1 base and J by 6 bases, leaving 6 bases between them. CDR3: CASSLESAGELFF. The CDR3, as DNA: TGTGCCAGCAGCTTAGAGTCGGCCGGGGAGCTGTTTTTT.

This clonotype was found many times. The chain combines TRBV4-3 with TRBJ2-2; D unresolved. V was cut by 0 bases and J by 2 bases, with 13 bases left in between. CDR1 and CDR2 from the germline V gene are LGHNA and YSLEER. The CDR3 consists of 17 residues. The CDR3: CASSQDREIFNTGELFF. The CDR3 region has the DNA TGCGCCAGCAGCCAAGATAGGGAAATCTTTAACACCGGGGAGCTGTTTTTT.

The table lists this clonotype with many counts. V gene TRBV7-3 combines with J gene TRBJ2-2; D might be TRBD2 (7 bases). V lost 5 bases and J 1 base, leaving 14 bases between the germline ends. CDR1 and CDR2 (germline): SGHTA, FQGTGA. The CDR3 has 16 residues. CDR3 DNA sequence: TGTGCCAGCAGCCCTGGGGGGGCGGTGAACACCGGGGAGCTGTTTTTT. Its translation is CASSPGGAVNTGELFF.

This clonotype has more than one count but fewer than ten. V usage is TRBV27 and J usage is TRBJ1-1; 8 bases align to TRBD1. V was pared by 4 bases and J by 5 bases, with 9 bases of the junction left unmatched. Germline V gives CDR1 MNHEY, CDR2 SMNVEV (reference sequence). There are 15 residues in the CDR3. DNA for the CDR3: TGTGCCAGCAGTTCCAACACAGGGGGTGGAACTGAAGCTTTCTTT. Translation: CASSSNTGGGTEAFF.

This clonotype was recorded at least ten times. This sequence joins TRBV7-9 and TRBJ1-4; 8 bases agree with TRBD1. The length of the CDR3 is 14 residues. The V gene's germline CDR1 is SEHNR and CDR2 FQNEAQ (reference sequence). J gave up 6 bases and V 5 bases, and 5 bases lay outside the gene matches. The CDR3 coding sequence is TGTGCCAGCAGCCCGGACAGGGTGGATGAAAAACTGTTTTTT. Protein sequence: CASSPDRVDEKLFF.

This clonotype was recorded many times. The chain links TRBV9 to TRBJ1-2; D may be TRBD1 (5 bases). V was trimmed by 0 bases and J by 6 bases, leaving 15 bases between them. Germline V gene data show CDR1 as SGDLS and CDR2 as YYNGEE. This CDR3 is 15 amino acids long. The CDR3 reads CASSVATGTGDGYTF. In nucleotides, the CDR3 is TGTGCCAGCAGCGTAGCTACGGGGACGGGGGATGGCTACACCTTC. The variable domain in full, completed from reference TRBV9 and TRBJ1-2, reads DSGVTQTPKHLITATGQRVTLRCSPRSGDLSVYWYQQSLDQGLQFLIQYYNGEERAKGNILERFSAQQFPDLHSELNLSSLELGDSALYFCASSVATGTGDGYTFGSGTRLTVV.

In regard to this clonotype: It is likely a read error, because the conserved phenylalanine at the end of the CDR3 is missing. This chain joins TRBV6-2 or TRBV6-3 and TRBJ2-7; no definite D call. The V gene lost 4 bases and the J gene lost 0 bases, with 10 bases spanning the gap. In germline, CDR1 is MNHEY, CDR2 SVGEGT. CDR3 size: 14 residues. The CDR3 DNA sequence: TGTGCCAGCAGTTTAAAGGAAGGCTCCTACGAGCAGTACTAC. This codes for CASSLKEGSYEQYY.

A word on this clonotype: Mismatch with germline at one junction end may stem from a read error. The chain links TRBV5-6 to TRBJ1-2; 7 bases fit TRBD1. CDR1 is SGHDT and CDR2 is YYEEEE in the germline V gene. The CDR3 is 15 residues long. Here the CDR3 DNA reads TGTGCCAGCAGCCGGGGGGACAGACTCCTCTATGGCTACGCCTTC. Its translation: CASSRGDRLLYGYAF. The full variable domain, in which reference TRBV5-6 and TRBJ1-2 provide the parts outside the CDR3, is DAGVTQSPTHLIKTRGQQVTLRCSPKSGHDTVSWYQQALGQGPQFIFQYYEEEERQRGNFPDRFSGHQFPNYSSELNVNALLLGDSALYLCASSRGDRLLYGYAFGSGTRLTVV.

This CDR3 reads CASSVQRGIQETQYF. The CDR3 coding sequence is TGTGCCAGCAGTGTCCAGCGGGGGATCCAAGAGACCCAGTACTTC. J is TRBJ2-5 and V is TRBV6-1; 8 nucleotides agree with TRBD2. There are 15 residues in the CDR3. V lost 4 bases and J lost 1; bases outside the gene matches: 5. Looked up from germline, CDR1 is MNHNS and CDR2 is SASEGT.

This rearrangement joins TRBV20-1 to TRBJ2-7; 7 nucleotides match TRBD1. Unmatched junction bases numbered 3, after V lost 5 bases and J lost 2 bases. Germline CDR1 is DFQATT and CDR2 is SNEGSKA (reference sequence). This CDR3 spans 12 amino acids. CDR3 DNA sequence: TGCAGTGCTCCGACAGGGACCTACGAGCAGTACTTC. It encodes CSAPTGTYEQYF.